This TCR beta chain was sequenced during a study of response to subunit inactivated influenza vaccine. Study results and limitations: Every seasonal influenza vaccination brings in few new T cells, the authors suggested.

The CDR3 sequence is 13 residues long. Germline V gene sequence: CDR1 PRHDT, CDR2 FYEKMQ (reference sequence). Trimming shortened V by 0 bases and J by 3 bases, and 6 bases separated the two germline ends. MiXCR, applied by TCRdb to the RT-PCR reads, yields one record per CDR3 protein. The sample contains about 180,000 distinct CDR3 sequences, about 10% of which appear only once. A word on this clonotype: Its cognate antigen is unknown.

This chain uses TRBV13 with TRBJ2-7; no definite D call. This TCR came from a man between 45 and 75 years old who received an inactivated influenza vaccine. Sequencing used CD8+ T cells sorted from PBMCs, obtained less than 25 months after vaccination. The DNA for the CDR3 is TGTGCCAGCAGCTTAGGCCGTTTCTACGAGCAGTACTTC. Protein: CASSLGRFYEQYF. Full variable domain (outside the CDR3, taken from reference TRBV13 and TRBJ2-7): AAGVIQSPRHLIKEKRETATLKCYPIPRHDTVYWYQQGPGQDPQFLISFYEKMQSDKGSIPDRFSAQQFSDYHSELNMSSLELGDSALYFCASSLGRFYEQYFGPGTRLTVT.